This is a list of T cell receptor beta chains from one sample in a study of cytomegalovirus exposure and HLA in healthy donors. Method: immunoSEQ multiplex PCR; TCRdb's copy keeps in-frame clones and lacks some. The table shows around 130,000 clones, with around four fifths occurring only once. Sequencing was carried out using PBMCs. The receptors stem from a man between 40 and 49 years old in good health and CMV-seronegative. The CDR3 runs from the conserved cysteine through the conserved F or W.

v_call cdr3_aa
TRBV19 CASTEGGYQPQHF
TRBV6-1 CASSEVSFSVQETQYF
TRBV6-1 CASSDRGPDTQYF
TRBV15 CATSRDPGGRTGELFF
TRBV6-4 CAPVGQANRTDTQYF
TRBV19 CASSPSMNTEAFF
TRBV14 CASSQGLTSGENEQFF
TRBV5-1 CASSLVPDRDTQYF
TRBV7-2 CASSLHRTSGTKADTQYF
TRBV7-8 CASSLVDKQETQYF
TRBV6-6 CASSQQSSGNTIYF
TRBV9 CASSMSTLNYGYTF
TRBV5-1 CASSIDRGQAAQYF
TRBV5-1 CASSPQGQGTEAFF
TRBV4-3 CASSQEVQGVGELFF
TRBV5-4 CASSQPDREQYF
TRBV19 CASGTDRDTEAFF
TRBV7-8 CASSFPTGTDGGEEQFF
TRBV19 CASSIAPAVGNQPQHF
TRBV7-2 CASSLARFGREPQYF
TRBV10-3 CAISDSGGSYNEQFF
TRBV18 CASSPPTVYGYTF
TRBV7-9 CASSLEALETQYF
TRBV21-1 CARLKGGRVDQPQHF
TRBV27 CASSKGGQGPFQPQHF
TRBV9 CASSPDGGQTYEQYF
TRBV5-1 CASSSGQEETQYF
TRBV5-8 CASSLSSYNEKLFF
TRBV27 CASRPLWEAGGNQPQHF
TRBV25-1 CASSEAGGTYNEQFF
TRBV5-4 CASSLVGQGTGELFF
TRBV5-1 CASSYDRYEQFF
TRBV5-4 CASSLIGTGPADTQYF
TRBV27 CASSLNLPGTSGSYEQYF
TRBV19 CASNYRGRESSGYTF
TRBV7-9 CASNPWAYGYTF
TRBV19 CASSAEQGAGYTF
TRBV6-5 CATKPRVQLNEKLFF
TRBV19 CASSMLVGGSYEQYF
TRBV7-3 CASSFRTDNEQFF
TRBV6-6 CASSYWRAHEQYF
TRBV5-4 CASSLPPGGHADTQYF
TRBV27 CASSLGGAQETQYF
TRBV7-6 CASSPGTDYGYTF
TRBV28 CASYPQPANTGELFF
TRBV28 CASRQTGGGYEQYF
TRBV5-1 CASSLAVGGVDPSYEQYF
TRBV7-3 CASSSLGQFNTQYF
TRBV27 CASSLASGASYNEQFF
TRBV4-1 CASSQYNSYEQYF
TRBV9 CASSGRGRVPGELFF
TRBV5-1 CASSLGGTSGESDTQYF
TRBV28 CASSPSQGARETQYF
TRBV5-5 CASSLNMREVYNEQFF
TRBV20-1 CSAAPLWEQYF
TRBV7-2 CASSLRGDEQFF
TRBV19 CASRTGGALSGANVLTF
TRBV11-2 CASSWGRDQPQHF